This T cell receptor (beta chain) was recorded in a study of Ad26.COV2.S vaccination and SARS-CoV-2 variants (dated by TCRdb to the early 2020s). General notes on the study: Vaccine-arm donors came from COV1001, a multicentre, randomized, double-blind, placebo-controlled phase I-IIa trial of Ad26.COV2.S in healthy adults. Blinding of investigators to trial group allocation was maintained during experiments and outcome assessment. A total of about 30 samples were included in the TCR-sequenced set, comprising around 19 Ad26.COV2.S vaccine recipients, 5 placebo recipients and 8 SARS-CoV-2 convalescent individuals. The specificity and breadth of SARS-CoV-2-reactive T cell receptors after Ad26.COV2.S vaccination were assessed by TCRbeta repertoire sequencing. Ad26.COV2.S was administered intramuscularly at a dose of 5x10^10 or 1x10^11 viral particles, either as one shot or as two shots given 56 days apart. Trial participants were randomized into five groups of five: low-dose or high-dose Ad26.COV2.S given once or twice, or placebo on both occasions. General findings and caveats noted by the study authors: According to the authors, total T cell responses may have been underestimated by the TCR breadth and depth analyses. Substantial breadth of spike-specific CD8+ and CD4+ T cell responses was reported after vaccination. Comparing responses between vaccine doses or regimens was not something the study was powered to do. Spike-specific TCR breadth was higher in Ad26.COV2.S recipients than in placebo recipients (P = 0.0014). Non-spike TCR breadth was comparable between vaccine and placebo recipients, consistent with the vaccine containing only spike.

The immunoSEQ Assay was used to sequence TCRbeta CDR3 regions. After extraction, genomic DNA underwent amplification by bias-controlled multiplex PCR, followed by high-throughput sequencing. Per the original workflow: To quantify the absolute abundance of every unique TCRbeta CDR3 region, sequences were collapsed and filtered. Usable DNA was measured by amplifying reference genes present in all nucleated cells, and TCRbeta template counts were normalized to that usable DNA to estimate T cell fraction. Repertoire TCRs were annotated as SARS-CoV-2-specific by exact matching of V gene, CDR3 amino acid sequence and J gene to a known reactive TCR set. The reference SARS-CoV-2 TCR set came from MIRA and was filtered for enrichment in COVID-19-positive ImmuneCODE repertoires, removing public or cross-reactive TCRs. Using the MIRA antigens, annotated TCRs were further analysed by specific ORF or by position within an ORF. Breadth was defined as annotated unique rearrangements over total unique productive rearrangements; depth was the summed frequency of those rearrangements. Group comparisons of TCR breadth used two-sided Wilcoxon rank-sum tests. TCRdb limited this immuneACCESS table to in-frame rearrangements with V and J called. A share of clones is missing; checked studies link under half to unresolved V genes, and the rest is unexplained. V, J and clone size are taken as reported in that table, and D and trimming were inferred from the DNA itself. A total of about 350,000 clones appear in this sample, approximately 81% of them only once. The biggest ten clones account for approximately 3.5% of the sample.

This sample's treatment or condition label indicates: some 19 received Ad26.COV2.S at low or high dose, single or two shots; a few received placebo; per-sample allocation not given. For vaccine and placebo recipients, repertoires were sequenced using samples collected on day 63 after the first injection. Cohort 1b enrolled some 25 adults aged 18-55 years at a single site in Boston, USA, between 29 July and 7 August 2020. As a vaccine, Ad26.COV2.S was a replication-incompetent adenovirus type 26 vector that expressed a prefusion-stabilized SARS-CoV-2 spike protein derived from the original Wuhan strain. Concerning this clone: This clone's antigen is unknown. Nothing much larger sits one base from this clone, and base qualities are not available.

Relative to germline, V is missing 3 bases and J is missing 4 bases, with 14 bases of the junction outside any gene match. Per the germline V gene, MGHRA is the CDR1 and YSYEKL is the CDR2. The CDR3 goes from the cysteine to the phenylalanine over 18 residues. CDR3 DNA only is kept here, 54 bases in frame from base 1. The V gene is TRBV4-1 and the J gene is TRBJ1-3; 8 bases in between match TRBD1. The origin of this receptor is a person between 18 and 60 years old who received the Ad26.COV2.S COVID-19 vaccine or a placebo. Material: peripheral blood, obtained in a trial of Ad26.COV2.S vaccine versus placebo. The CDR3 region has the sequence CASSHGSAGGQRGNTIYF. The DNA is TGCGCCAGCAGCCATGGCAGTGCAGGGGGCCAGAGAGGAAACACCATATATTTT.